The source of this T cell receptor (beta chain) is a study of blood T cells in healthy people across ages. The study, taken as a whole, reports: Getting older went along with TCR beta diversity per million T cells dropping roughly linearly. Estimated diversity, derived from one million T cells, was regarded as an underestimate. Versus aged donors, long-lived donors had higher diversity and more naive CD4+ cells.

This clonotype has at least ten counts. The antigen is undetermined. The V and J ends lost 0 bases and 6 bases respectively, with 12 bases between them. This CDR3 is 15 amino acids long. The V gene's germline CDR1 is DFQATT and CDR2 SNEGSKA (reference sequence). Through a sample-barcoded 5' primer and a J-beta primer mix, a second PCR was run for roughly 7 to 11 cycles. Every cDNA molecule carried a tag from a template-switch adaptor bearing 12 random nucleotides. Each CDR3 protein is one row after TCRdb ran MiXCR on the 5' RACE reads. Counted here are about 1,500,000 distinct CDR3 sequences, roughly 30% occurring once; the ten biggest clones make up less than 9.5%.

The chain combines TRBV20-1 with TRBJ1-6; maybe TRBD1 (5 bases). Material for sequencing was blood. The clonotype comes from a woman under 40 in good health. The chain's CDR3 is CSARDLAGRNSPLHF. In DNA form, the CDR3 reads TGCAGTGCTAGAGATTTGGCAGGGCGTAATTCACCCCTCCACTTT.